A selection of T cell receptor beta chains follows, all from one sample in a study of CD8 T cells in ankylosing spondylitis. One entry per CDR3 protein results from TCRdb running MiXCR on the 5' RACE reads. The sample shows some 200,000 distinct CDR3 sequences, about 20% of them seen only once. Sequencing used blood, either unsorted or a sorted T cell fraction (not recorded which). All receptors come from a male donor under 30 with ankylosing spondylitis or in good health (not recorded which). Each CDR3 is given with its conserved first and last residue. Each record gives: V gene, J gene, D gene, clone size, CDR3 DNA, CDR3 protein. A D gene is named only where the DNA matches it firmly. The size entry is marked missing in some rows and otherwise reads once, few, many or a size class.

v_gene: TRBV7-7; j_gene: TRBJ2-1; d_gene: NA; abundance: many; CDR3nt: TGTGCCAGCAGCTTAGTAGCAGGGAGCCTGTACAATGAGCAGTTCTTC; CDR3aa: CASSLVAGSLYNEQFF
v_gene: TRBV24-1; j_gene: TRBJ2-5; d_gene: TRBD2; abundance: many; CDR3nt: TGTGCCACCAGTGACCCTGTAGCGGGAGGTGGAGAGACCCAGTACTTC; CDR3aa: CATSDPVAGGGETQYF
v_gene: TRBV4-2; j_gene: TRBJ2-3; d_gene: TRBD2; abundance: many; CDR3nt: TGTGCCAGCAGCCAAGACATGCCAGACGGGACTAGCGGGAGCTGGATCACAGATACGCAGTATTTT; CDR3aa: CASSQDMPDGTSGSWITDTQYF
v_gene: TRBV27; j_gene: TRBJ1-4; d_gene: NA; abundance: many; CDR3nt: TGTGCCAGCAGTCCCAGACACGCAACTAATGAAAAACTGTTTTTT; CDR3aa: CASSPRHATNEKLFF
v_gene: TRBV24-1; j_gene: TRBJ2-1; d_gene: TRBD1; abundance: many; CDR3nt: TGTGCCACCAGTGAACGGACAGGGGTTAATGAGCAGTTCTTC; CDR3aa: CATSERTGVNEQFF
v_gene: TRBV12-3/TRBV12-4; j_gene: TRBJ2-1; d_gene: NA; abundance: many; CDR3nt: TGTGCCAGCAGTTTAGAGGGCTGGGATGAGCAGTTCTTC; CDR3aa: CASSLEGWDEQFF
v_gene: TRBV5-6; j_gene: TRBJ1-5; d_gene: NA; abundance: many; CDR3nt: TGTGCCAGCAGCCTGGGTGGGGGCTTCCAGCCCCAGCATTTT; CDR3aa: CASSLGGGFQPQHF
v_gene: TRBV20-1; j_gene: TRBJ2-5; d_gene: NA; abundance: many; CDR3nt: TGCAGTGCTAGCGGGGAGACCCAGTACTTC; CDR3aa: CSASGETQYF
v_gene: TRBV7-2; j_gene: TRBJ1-5; d_gene: NA; abundance: many; CDR3nt: TGTGCCAGCAGCCCGGTCGGTTTCAATCAGCCCCAGCATTTT; CDR3aa: CASSPVGFNQPQHF
v_gene: TRBV24-1; j_gene: TRBJ2-4; d_gene: TRBD2; abundance: many; CDR3nt: TGTGCCACCAGTGATTTTAGGGAGGGGAAAAACATTCAGTACTTC; CDR3aa: CATSDFREGKNIQYF
v_gene: TRBV7-9; j_gene: TRBJ2-1; d_gene: NA; abundance: many; CDR3nt: TGTGCCAGCAGCTTAGGGAATTTAGCCAGCGGCAATGAGCAGTTCTTC; CDR3aa: CASSLGNLASGNEQFF
v_gene: TRBV28; j_gene: TRBJ2-1; d_gene: NA; abundance: many; CDR3nt: TGTGCCAGCAGTGGGGTCAATGAGCAGTTCTTC; CDR3aa: CASSGVNEQFF
v_gene: TRBV20-1; j_gene: TRBJ2-3; d_gene: NA; abundance: many; CDR3nt: TGCAGTGCTACTACAGGAGCGAGCACAGATACGCAGTATTTT; CDR3aa: CSATTGASTDTQYF
v_gene: TRBV29-1; j_gene: TRBJ2-2; d_gene: TRBD2; abundance: NA; CDR3nt: TGCAGCGTGGATCGGACTAGCACCGGGGAGCTGTTTTTT; CDR3aa: CSVDRTSTGELFF
v_gene: TRBV7-9; j_gene: TRBJ1-1; d_gene: NA; abundance: many; CDR3nt: TGTGCCAGCAGCTTAAACCGGGTTGAAGCTTTCTTT; CDR3aa: CASSLNRVEAFF
v_gene: TRBV29-1; j_gene: TRBJ2-7; d_gene: TRBD2; abundance: many; CDR3nt: TGCAGCGTTGAACGTCTAGCGGGCAACTCCTACGAGCAGTACTTC; CDR3aa: CSVERLAGNSYEQYF
v_gene: TRBV19; j_gene: TRBJ2-7; d_gene: TRBD1; abundance: many; CDR3nt: TGTGCCAGTAGCATGGGACAGAGAGCCTCCTACGAGCAGTACTTC; CDR3aa: CASSMGQRASYEQYF
v_gene: TRBV6-5; j_gene: TRBJ2-7; d_gene: TRBD1; abundance: many; CDR3nt: TGTGCCAGCAGTTACTCGTACCCGGGACAGGGTCACGAGCAGTACTTC; CDR3aa: CASSYSYPGQGHEQYF
v_gene: TRBV20-1; j_gene: TRBJ1-1; d_gene: TRBD1; abundance: many; CDR3nt: TGCAGTGTTCACCACAGGGGAGGGAACACTGAAGCTTTCTTT; CDR3aa: CSVHHRGGNTEAFF
v_gene: TRBV4-3; j_gene: TRBJ2-2; d_gene: TRBD2; abundance: many; CDR3nt: TGCGCCAGCAGCCAAGGGGGACTAGCGGGAGAGCTTGGGGAGCTGTTTTTT; CDR3aa: CASSQGGLAGELGELFF
v_gene: TRBV7-2; j_gene: TRBJ1-1; d_gene: NA; abundance: NA; CDR3nt: TGTGCCAGCAGCCTACGTGTGGGGGGGAACACTGAAGCTTTCTTT; CDR3aa: CASSLRVGGNTEAFF
v_gene: TRBV15; j_gene: TRBJ2-3; d_gene: TRBD1; abundance: many; CDR3nt: TGTGCCACCAGCAGATACTCGGGACAGGTGGCGCAGTATTTT; CDR3aa: CATSRYSGQVAQYF
v_gene: TRBV10-3; j_gene: TRBJ1-4; d_gene: NA; abundance: many; CDR3nt: TGTGCCATCACTGGGACGGTCAATGAAAAACTGTTTTTT; CDR3aa: CAITGTVNEKLFF
v_gene: TRBV27; j_gene: TRBJ1-1; d_gene: TRBD1; abundance: many; CDR3nt: TGTGCCAGCAGTCCCCAACCGGCAGGGGGGCTGAACACTGAAGCTTTCTTT; CDR3aa: CASSPQPAGGLNTEAFF
v_gene: TRBV2; j_gene: TRBJ2-3; d_gene: NA; abundance: few; CDR3nt: TGTGCCACCGCTCCCCCAAAGGCGGAGGGCGGGACGCAGTATTTT; CDR3aa: CATAPPKAEGGTQYF
v_gene: TRBV5-1; j_gene: TRBJ2-1; d_gene: TRBD2; abundance: many; CDR3nt: TGCGCCAGCAACACTGAGGGACTACCTAACAATGAGCAGTTCTTC; CDR3aa: CASNTEGLPNNEQFF
v_gene: TRBV7-8; j_gene: TRBJ2-2; d_gene: NA; abundance: many; CDR3nt: TGTGCCAGCAGCACCAAACTGTTGGAGGAGCTGTTTTTT; CDR3aa: CASSTKLLEELFF
v_gene: TRBV5-1; j_gene: TRBJ2-1; d_gene: NA; abundance: many; CDR3nt: TGCGCCAGCAGCTTGATTGCGGGGCAGGATGAGCAGTTCTTC; CDR3aa: CASSLIAGQDEQFF
v_gene: TRBV7-2; j_gene: TRBJ1-6; d_gene: TRBD1; abundance: many; CDR3nt: TGTGCCAGCAGCTTAGGGGGGACAGGGGGTTCACCCCTCCACTTT; CDR3aa: CASSLGGTGGSPLHF
v_gene: TRBV7-8; j_gene: TRBJ2-7; d_gene: TRBD2; abundance: many; CDR3nt: TGTGCCAGCAGCTTATTAGGCGGGAGGGCCTCCCCCTACGAGCAGTACTTC; CDR3aa: CASSLLGGRASPYEQYF
v_gene: TRBV6-5; j_gene: TRBJ1-2; d_gene: TRBD1; abundance: few; CDR3nt: TGTGCCAGCAGTTACGGACAGGCAAGAGGGGATGGCTACACCTTC; CDR3aa: CASSYGQARGDGYTF
v_gene: TRBV5-1; j_gene: TRBJ1-2; d_gene: NA; abundance: NA; CDR3nt: TGCGCCAGCAGCTTGGATGGGACCGGCTACACCTTC; CDR3aa: CASSLDGTGYTF
v_gene: TRBV11-3; j_gene: TRBJ2-5; d_gene: TRBD1; abundance: NA; CDR3nt: TGTGCCAGCATCAAGAAAGGACAGGGGACAGGGAAGCAGTACTTC; CDR3aa: CASIKKGQGTGKQYF
v_gene: TRBV27; j_gene: TRBJ2-5; d_gene: NA; abundance: NA; CDR3nt: TGTGCCAGCAATCGGATGGGCGAGACCCAGTACTTC; CDR3aa: CASNRMGETQYF
v_gene: TRBV10-1; j_gene: TRBJ1-2; d_gene: TRBD1; abundance: NA; CDR3nt: TGCGCCAGCAGTTCCACAGGGGAAGGCTACACCTTC; CDR3aa: CASSSTGEGYTF
v_gene: TRBV6-5; j_gene: TRBJ2-1; d_gene: NA; abundance: NA; CDR3nt: TGTGCCAGCAGTTATGCCCCAGTGGGTTCCTACAATGAGCAGTTCTTC; CDR3aa: CASSYAPVGSYNEQFF
v_gene: TRBV6-5; j_gene: TRBJ2-7; d_gene: NA; abundance: NA; CDR3nt: TGTGCCAGCGGATACCGCCGGGACGAGCAGTACTTC; CDR3aa: CASGYRRDEQYF
v_gene: TRBV6-5; j_gene: TRBJ2-2; d_gene: NA; abundance: many; CDR3nt: TGTGCCAGCAGTTACTCGGAGTTCAGAGGCGGGGAGCTGTTTTTT; CDR3aa: CASSYSEFRGGELFF
v_gene: TRBV12-3/TRBV12-4; j_gene: TRBJ2-1; d_gene: NA; abundance: many; CDR3nt: TGTGCCAGCATGGCGGGCGGGAAGGGATACAATGAGCAGTTCTTC; CDR3aa: CASMAGGKGYNEQFF
v_gene: TRBV7-2; j_gene: TRBJ2-3; d_gene: NA; abundance: once; CDR3nt: TGTGCCAGCAGCACCAGGGCGCGCGATACGCAGTATTTT; CDR3aa: CASSTRARDTQYF
v_gene: TRBV20-1; j_gene: TRBJ2-5; d_gene: NA; abundance: NA; CDR3nt: TGCAGTGCAACCCGGGATGTTGGGACCCAGTACTTC; CDR3aa: CSATRDVGTQYF
v_gene: TRBV5-6; j_gene: TRBJ2-1; d_gene: TRBD2; abundance: NA; CDR3nt: TGTGCCAGCAGCCTAACTAGCGGGAGTGTAAATGAGCAGTTCTTC; CDR3aa: CASSLTSGSVNEQFF
v_gene: TRBV11-2; j_gene: TRBJ2-5; d_gene: NA; abundance: few; CDR3nt: TGTGCCAGCAGCTTACGGTGGGAGACCCAGTACTTC; CDR3aa: CASSLRWETQYF
v_gene: TRBV3-1; j_gene: TRBJ2-5; d_gene: NA; abundance: many; CDR3nt: TGTGCCAGCAGCCTAAGACAGGGACTCGAGACCCAGTACTTC; CDR3aa: CASSLRQGLETQYF
v_gene: TRBV7-2; j_gene: TRBJ2-1; d_gene: NA; abundance: many; CDR3nt: TGTGCCAGCAGCCCCCCTTCCTACAATGAGCAGTTCTTC; CDR3aa: CASSPPSYNEQFF
v_gene: TRBV6-2/TRBV6-3; j_gene: TRBJ1-5; d_gene: TRBD1; abundance: many; CDR3nt: TGTGCCAGCAGTTCCCGGACAGGGAGTAGGCCGCAGCCCCAGCATTTT; CDR3aa: CASSSRTGSRPQPQHF
v_gene: TRBV15; j_gene: TRBJ2-1; d_gene: TRBD2; abundance: few; CDR3nt: TGTGCCACCACCGGGGGGGGGACATACAATGAGCAGTTCTTC; CDR3aa: CATTGGGTYNEQFF
v_gene: TRBV7-9; j_gene: TRBJ2-1; d_gene: NA; abundance: many; CDR3nt: TGTGCCAGCAGCTTCGACGGGCGGTACAATGAGCAGTTCTTC; CDR3aa: CASSFDGRYNEQFF
v_gene: TRBV12-3/TRBV12-4; j_gene: TRBJ2-1; d_gene: TRBD2; abundance: many; CDR3nt: TGTGCCAGCAGTCATAGCGGGAGGGCATACAATGAGCAGTTCTTC; CDR3aa: CASSHSGRAYNEQFF
v_gene: TRBV12-3/TRBV12-4; j_gene: TRBJ2-2; d_gene: TRBD1; abundance: many; CDR3nt: TGTGCCAGCAGTGCCGGGACAGCAAACACCGGGGAGCTGTTTTTT; CDR3aa: CASSAGTANTGELFF
v_gene: TRBV20-1; j_gene: TRBJ1-5; d_gene: NA; abundance: many; CDR3nt: TGCAGTGCTAGAGAAGGGTTGCGGGTCAATCAGCCCCAGCATTTT; CDR3aa: CSAREGLRVNQPQHF
v_gene: TRBV6-5; j_gene: TRBJ2-1; d_gene: NA; abundance: few; CDR3nt: TGTGCCAGCAGCTCCCATTCGGGCGGGGATGAGCAGTTCTTC; CDR3aa: CASSSHSGGDEQFF
v_gene: TRBV12-3/TRBV12-4; j_gene: TRBJ2-7; d_gene: NA; abundance: many; CDR3nt: TGTGCCAGCAGGACCAAAGCCTACGAGCAGTACTTC; CDR3aa: CASRTKAYEQYF
v_gene: TRBV9; j_gene: TRBJ2-1; d_gene: TRBD2; abundance: many; CDR3nt: TGTGCCAGCAGCCCGGGGGCTAGCGGGACCGATGAGCAGTTCTTC; CDR3aa: CASSPGASGTDEQFF
v_gene: TRBV5-1; j_gene: TRBJ2-1; d_gene: TRBD1; abundance: many; CDR3nt: TGCGCCAGCAGCTTGGGAGGGGGCGAATACAATGAGCAGTTCTTC; CDR3aa: CASSLGGGEYNEQFF
v_gene: TRBV12-3/TRBV12-4; j_gene: TRBJ1-1; d_gene: NA; abundance: many; CDR3nt: TGTGCCAGCAGTTTAGCCCCCAGCAACACTGAAGCTTTCTTT; CDR3aa: CASSLAPSNTEAFF
v_gene: TRBV20-1; j_gene: TRBJ2-3; d_gene: NA; abundance: few; CDR3nt: TGCAGTGCTAGAGATCAGTTACTCGATACGCAGTATTTT; CDR3aa: CSARDQLLDTQYF